This TCR beta chain comes out of a study of T-cell memory formation after mild COVID-19. TCRdb used MiXCR to reprocess the 5' RACE reads, holding one entry per CDR3 protein. Of tens of thousands of distinct CDR3 sequences listed, about 15% were seen once; the top ten hold approximately 40%. In germline, CDR1 is DFQATT, CDR2 SNEGSKA (reference sequence). V was shortened by 1 base and J by 3 bases, with 12 bases between the two germline ends. The CDR3 runs 14 residues. The study's findings and limits: Memory sampled before infection contained some responding clones, suggesting cross-reactive memory joined.

This clonotype was detected a few times. The antigen is undetermined. This TCR was recovered from a man aged 18 to 30 who had mild COVID-19 (a few samples of this study predate the infection). Cell type and time point are not known. The sample was PBMCs or a T cell subset sorted from them (not recorded which). The chain combines TRBV20-1 with TRBJ1-2; no reliable D call. The CDR3 loop reads CSARAYNLYYGYTF. CDR3 bases: TGCAGTGCTAGAGCCTATAACCTCTACTATGGCTACACCTTC.